This TCR beta chain emerged from a study of blood T cell repertoires in COVID-19. At the level of the study: The origin of the acute and convalescent COVID-19 samples was the United States, Italy and Spain. Sources were T cells, B-cell-depleted T cells, or PBMCs; the material itself was cDNA or gDNA.

The CDR3 runs 14 residues. V was cut by 6 bases and J by 1 base, with 13 bases left in between. Germline V gene lookup returns CDR1 MNHEY and CDR2 SVGEGT. As handled by the study authors: How many nucleated cells were present was estimated from reference gene primer amplification. Profiled with immunoSEQ multiplex PCR; TCRdb holds only in-frame clones, not every one. V and J calls plus clone size are reproduced from that table; the DNA served to infer D and trimming. The data show about 100,000 clones, with around 83% seen just once and about 2% held by the top ten. This clone came up a few times. The sequencing sample was made of peripheral blood. This clonotype was obtained from a human donor in a cohort sampled during active COVID-19. V usage is TRBV6-2 or TRBV6-3 and J usage is TRBJ2-7; D possibly corresponds to TRBD1 (6 bases). The CDR3 loop is CASSQTGPSYEQYF. As DNA, the CDR3 is TGTGCCAGCAGCCAGACAGGTCCGTCCTACGAGCAGTACTTC.